In its sample, the clone carrying this T cell receptor (beta chain) was seen a few times. What was amplified from RNA transcripts were TCR beta CDR3 regions. First-round RT-PCR targeting the TCR CDR3 was performed with the HTBI primer set. TCRdb itself ran the multiplex PCR reads through MiXCR, one entry per CDR3 protein. The table has around 520,000 distinct CDR3 sequences, 14% seen once. This specimen comes from a study of T cells in Graves' hyperthyroidism and ophthalmopathy. Germline lookup yields CDR1 SGHRS and CDR2 YFSETQ. This CDR3 comprises 15 residues. V was clipped by 3 bases and J by 2 bases, with 14 bases between them. A lack of ophthalmopathy progression within 18 months defined stable Graves' hyperthyroidism.

The clonotype comes from a middle-aged woman with Graves' hyperthyroidism. Specimen: blood. The chain carries TRBV5-1 and TRBJ1-1; tentatively, D is TRBD1 (5 bases). The CDR3 coding sequence is TGCGCCAGCAGCTCAGTTGCAGGGCTAAACACTGAAGCTTTCTTT. Translated: CASSSVAGLNTEAFF.